The clone carrying this TCR beta chain appeared once. V lost 3 bases, J lost 4 bases, and 0 bases stayed unmatched. The CDR3 length is 14 residues. Looked up from germline, CDR1 is PRHDT and CDR2 is FYEKMQ (reference sequence). The data were taken from a study of memory CD4+ T cells and cytomegalovirus serostatus. In the study overall: Healthy Belgian adult donors included 9 or 10 CMV-positive and some 24 CMV-negative people.

Profiling relied on immunoSEQ multiplex PCR, and the TCRdb table lists in-frame clones only, not all of them. The data show approximately 50,000 clones, with about 73% seen just once and roughly 3% held by the top ten. The sort gate was single viable CD3+CD4+CD8-CD45RO+ cells for memory CD4+ T cells. Serum IgG to CMV pp150, pp28, p38 and p52 defined serostatus. The clonotype was recovered from an adult in good health and CMV-seropositive. Sequencing used memory CD4+ T cells from blood. The genes are TRBV13 and TRBJ1-5; 10 bases fit TRBD1. The CDR3 loop is CASSLGQGNQPQHF. CDR3 nucleotides: TGTGCCAGCAGCTTGGGACAGGGGAATCAGCCCCAGCATTTT.